The 32 T cell receptor beta chains reported below all come from one sample, sequenced in a study of identical twins (TCRdb year 2016). The protocol used for the library was 5' RACE. For sequencing, an Illumina HiSeq 2000 was employed. TCRdb passed the public sequencing reads through fastp at Q25 and MiXCR, retaining productive beta sequences. Each CDR3 protein appears once, grouped with its most common genes and DNA. This sample is represented by a few hundred thousand distinct CDR3 sequences; 12% to 15% of them were singletons. 0.44% of the sample goes to the ten largest clones. These data were likewise used in another study, on yellow fever vaccine responses in identical twins.

Sequenced: CD4+ T cells sorted from blood. The source is a woman younger than 30 in good health.

The table lists this clonotype with many counts. The CDR3: CSVEGGVNEQFF. The CDR3 nucleotides read TGCAGCGTTGAGGGGGGAGTCAATGAGCAGTTCTTC. The chain joins TRBV29-1 to TRBJ2-1; perhaps TRBD2 as D (6 bases). V lost 3 bases and J lost 6, with 9 bases in between. In germline, CDR1 is SQVTM, CDR2 ANQGSEA. CDR3 length: 12 amino acids.

The rearrangement links TRBV2 to TRBJ2-4; D remains ambiguous. CDR3 length: 16 residues. V was pared by 1 base and J by 6 bases, with 16 bases between. Germline loops: CDR1 SNHLY, CDR2 FYNNEI. The CDR3 nucleotides are TGTGCCAGCAGTGAAGGACGGGTCCTTTCGATAAACATTCAGTACTTC. Its protein product is CASSEGRVLSINIQYF.

This sequence joins TRBV7-9 and TRBJ2-1, with 9 bases identical to TRBD1. Trimming took 2 bases from V and 3 from J; bases not matched to a gene: 2. CDR1 and CDR2 from the germline V gene are SEHNR and FQNEAQ (reference sequence). The CDR3 loop spans 15 amino acids. As DNA, the CDR3 is TGTGCCAGCAGCTTATGGACAGGGGACTACAATGAGCAGTTCTTC. Translated, it gives CASSLWTGDYNEQFF.

This clonotype has more than one count but fewer than ten. The chain is built from TRBV12-3 or TRBV12-4 and TRBJ2-7, with unresolved D. The V end was cut by 6 bases, the J end by 3 bases, with 15 bases between. CDR3 length: 14 residues. The CDR3 sequence is CASSLERAHYEQYV. In nucleotides, the CDR3 is TGTGCCAGCAGCCTAGAACGTGCACACTACGAGCAGTACGTC.

The genes are TRBV5-1 and TRBJ2-1; 12 nucleotides line up with TRBD2. The junction had 6 bases not matched to a gene; V was cut back by 0 bases and J by 8 bases. This CDR3 is built from 16 residues. Germline V gene lookup returns CDR1 SGHRS and CDR2 YFSETQ. The CDR3, as DNA: TGCGCCAGCAGCTTGGGGGCTAGCGGGAGGGCCCATGAGCAGTTCTTC. This gives the protein CASSLGASGRAHEQFF.

The chain has TRBV5-1 and TRBJ2-3; D might be TRBD1 or TRBD2, each matching 5 bases. The ends were cut back, 3 bases at V and 5 bases at J, with 16 bases in the middle. CDR1 and CDR2 (germline): SGHRS, YFSETQ. This CDR3 comprises 15 residues. The CDR3 DNA reads as TGCGCCAGCAGCTCCGGGACCCAGAGTGGAGATACGCAGTATTTT. Protein sequence: CASSSGTQSGDTQYF.

This sequence joins TRBV6-5 and TRBJ1-1, with D maybe TRBD1 (5 bases). Germline values: CDR1 MNHEY, CDR2 SVGAGI. The CDR3 sequence is 15 residues long. Deletions cut 0 bases from V and 12 bases from J, with 20 bases between. The CDR3 region is CASSYSTAKPVLTFF. In DNA form, the CDR3 reads TGTGCCAGCAGTTACTCGACAGCCAAGCCAGTTTTAACTTTCTTT.

The chain's CDR3 is CASRTEALYEQYF. CDR3 DNA sequence: TGTGCCAGCAGGACGGAGGCGCTCTACGAGCAGTACTTC. The V gene is TRBV28, the J gene TRBJ2-7; perhaps TRBD2 as D (5 bases). V was clipped by 6 bases and J by 3 bases, with 12 bases between them. The CDR3 is made up of 13 amino acids. CDR1 MDHEN and CDR2 SYDVKM come from the germline V gene.

This clonotype was picked up a small number of times. V is TRBV7-3 and J is TRBJ2-7; 7 bases align to TRBD2. Trimming removed 0 bases from V and 7 bases from J; junction bases left unmatched: 9. The V gene's germline CDR1 is SGHTA and CDR2 FQGTGA. The CDR3 totals 15 residues. CDR3 sequence: CASSLTASGRGEQYF. In DNA, the CDR3 is TGTGCCAGCAGCTTAACGGCTAGCGGCCGGGGGGAGCAGTACTTC.

The CDR3 here is CASSLRSGSRQETQYF. The CDR3 DNA reads TGTGCCAGCAGTTTACGTAGCGGGAGCCGGCAAGAGACCCAGTACTTC. The chain joins TRBV27 to TRBJ2-5, with TRBD2 identical over 9 bases. The CDR3 sequence is 16 residues long. Germline loops: CDR1 MNHEY, CDR2 SMNVEV (reference sequence). Germline trimming cut 2 bases from V and 2 bases from J; bases unmatched to any gene: 6.

This clonotype came up many times. This chain links TRBV5-5 with TRBJ1-2, with D uncertain. The V end was cut by 1 base, the J end by 3 bases, with 7 bases between. The CDR3 consists of 13 residues. CDR1 is SGHKS, CDR2 YYEKEE, per germline (reference sequence). The CDR3 protein is CASSLQRDYGYTF. CDR3 DNA: TGTGCCAGCAGCTTGCAACGGGACTATGGCTACACCTTC.

The V gene is TRBV20-1, the J gene TRBJ1-2, with a weak D call TRBD1 (6 bases). CDR3 length: 14 amino acids. The V end was cut by 5 bases, the J end by 8 bases, with 21 bases between. The germline V gene encodes CDR1 DFQATT and CDR2 SNEGSKA (reference sequence). CDR3 nucleotide sequence: TGCAGTGCTGGCCATCAAAGACAGGTGGGAGGCTACACCTTC. Amino acids: CSAGHQRQVGGYTF.

The chain carries TRBV10-3 and TRBJ2-2; D is unresolved. Germline CDR1 ENHRY, CDR2 SYGVKD. This CDR3 has 14 amino acids. Trimming cost V 3 bases and J 0 bases, with 5 bases left between them. As DNA, the CDR3 is TGTGCCATCAGTGAAGGTCCGAACACCGGGGAGCTGTTTTTT. Protein sequence: CAISEGPNTGELFF.

The V gene is TRBV5-1, the J gene TRBJ2-7, with D perhaps matching TRBD1 (6 bases). CDR3 length: 15 amino acids. The V end was cut by 5 bases, the J end by 3 bases, with 18 bases between. Germline V lookup: CDR1 SGHRS, CDR2 YFSETQ. The CDR3 loop is CASSLEYGGSYEQYF. CDR3 DNA: TGCGCCAGCAGTCTGGAGTATGGGGGCAGCTACGAGCAGTACTTC.

The rearrangement links TRBV12-3 or TRBV12-4 to TRBJ1-3; D is possibly TRBD1 (5 bases). The V end was cut by 6 bases, the J end by 0 bases, with 12 bases between. This CDR3 has 15 amino acids. CDR3 amino acids: CASSRDRASGNTIYF. Here the CDR3 DNA reads TGTGCCAGCAGCCGGGACCGCGCCTCTGGAAACACCATATATTTT.

This chain connects TRBV20-1 to TRBJ1-5; no firm D call. The CDR3 contains 14 residues. Germline CDR1 and CDR2: DFQATT and SNEGSKA (reference sequence). The V end was cut by 1 base, the J end by 2 bases, with 9 bases between. CDR3 region: CSARGGEGNQPQHF. The CDR3 region has the DNA TGCAGTGCTAGAGGGGGAGAGGGCAATCAGCCCCAGCATTTT.

Ten or more counts support this clonotype. The J gene is TRBJ1-6, the V gene TRBV12-3 or TRBV12-4; 7 positions match TRBD1. The ends lost 6 bases at V and 7 bases at J; junction bases unmatched: 9. The CDR3 sequence is 15 residues long. The CDR3 DNA reads as TGTGCCAGCAGCTCCTTTACAGGGGCGAATTCACCCCTCCACTTT. Protein product: CASSSFTGANSPLHF.

In this sample, this clonotype turned up a few times. This chain connects TRBV28 to TRBJ2-3; tentatively, D is TRBD2 (5 bases). CDR1 is MDHEN, CDR2 SYDVKM, per germline. The germline V and J ends were trimmed by 8 bases and 2 bases, with 14 bases remaining between them. This CDR3 region has 14 residues. CDR3 nucleotides: TGTGCCAGCGGTCAAAGCGGAGCCACAGATACGCAGTATTTT. Protein: CASGQSGATDTQYF.

The J gene is TRBJ2-7, the V gene TRBV12-3 or TRBV12-4, with 7 bases lining up with TRBD2. The CDR3 runs 12 residues. Trimming cost V 3 bases and J 6 bases; bases outside gene matches: 2. CDR3 sequence reads: CASSFGEGEQYF. CDR3 nucleotide sequence: TGTGCCAGCAGTTTCGGGGAGGGCGAGCAGTACTTC.

This clonotype has more than one count but fewer than ten. This chain joins TRBV14 and TRBJ1-2; D perhaps matches TRBD1 (6 bases). V shed 7 bases and J shed 8 bases, with 20 bases lying between them. This CDR3 has 14 residues. Looked up from germline, CDR1 is SGHDN and CDR2 is FVKESK. The CDR3 protein is CASTTAGANSGYTF. The CDR3 nucleotides read TGTGCCAGCACTACGGCGGGGGCAAACAGCGGCTACACCTTC. Drawing the rest from reference TRBV14 and TRBJ1-2, the complete variable domain is EAGVTQFPSHSVIEKGQTVTLRCDPISGHDNLYWYRRVMGKEIKFLLHFVKESKQDESGMPNNRFLAERTGGTYSTLKVQPAELEDSGVYFCASTTAGANSGYTFGSGTRLTVV.

The V gene is TRBV20-1, the J gene TRBJ1-1, with D unresolved. Trimming left V 6 bases short and J 3 bases short, with 5 bases between. The germline V gene has CDR1 DFQATT and CDR2 SNEGSKA (reference sequence). The CDR3 sequence is 10 residues long. The DNA for the CDR3 is TGCAGTGCCAAGGACACTGAAGCTTTCTTT. It translates to CSAKDTEAFF.

This clonotype appeared a few times. The chain is built from TRBV27 and TRBJ2-3; 7 bases fit TRBD2. J gave up 6 bases and V 1 base, and 10 bases lay outside the gene matches. Germline V lookup: CDR1 MNHEY, CDR2 SMNVEV (reference sequence). The CDR3 contains 16 residues. CDR3 amino acids: CASSLYAGLLADTQYF. Written as DNA, the CDR3 is TGTGCCAGCAGTTTATATGCGGGACTATTGGCCGATACGCAGTATTTT.

V is TRBV7-9 and J is TRBJ2-5; D possibly corresponds to TRBD1 (5 bases). The ends were cut back, 2 bases at V and 4 bases at J, with 11 bases in the middle. Germline CDR1 reads SEHNR; CDR2 reads FQNEAQ (reference sequence). This CDR3 has 14 amino acids. The CDR3 nucleotides read TGTGCCAGCAGCTTATCCAGGGAACTAGAGACCCAGTACTTC. Translated, it gives CASSLSRELETQYF.

The table lists this clonotype with a few counts. The rearrangement uses TRBV6-1 and TRBJ1-5; D might be TRBD1 (5 bases). The CDR3 runs 14 residues. V was pared by 10 bases and J by 4 bases, with 17 bases between. Germline V gene data show CDR1 as MNHNS and CDR2 as SASEGT. CDR3 nucleotides: TGTGCCACCAAACGGGACGGCGATAATCAGCCCCAGCATTTT. It encodes CATKRDGDNQPQHF.

This clonotype occurred a few times. V is TRBV20-1 and J is TRBJ2-7, with TRBD2 matching 13 bases. This CDR3 has 16 residues. The junction had 5 bases not matched to a gene; V was cut back by 3 bases and J by 0 bases. Germline V lookup: CDR1 DFQATT, CDR2 SNEGSKA (reference sequence). CDR3 protein: CSASEGLAGSSYEQYF. CDR3 coding DNA: TGCAGTGCTAGCGAGGGACTAGCGGGAAGCTCCTACGAGCAGTACTTC.

The chain carries TRBV20-1 and TRBJ2-3, with TRBD2 as a possible D gene (5 bases). In germline, CDR1 is DFQATT, CDR2 SNEGSKA (reference sequence). The CDR3 is 14 amino acids. Between the trimmed V and J ends, which lost 1 base and 2 bases, there was a span of 10 bases. This chain's CDR3 is CSARASGPTDTQYF. CDR3 DNA sequence: TGCAGTGCTAGAGCGAGCGGACCCACAGATACGCAGTATTTT.

CDR3 region: CASSYLAGEFNEQFF. The CDR3 DNA is TGCGCCAGCAGCTACCTAGCGGGAGAATTCAATGAGCAGTTCTTC. This chain joins TRBV5-1 and TRBJ2-1; the match to TRBD2 covers 10 bases. The CDR3 runs to 15 residues. The V segment lost 3 bases and the J segment 6 bases; nucleotides outside the gene matches: 6. Germline V CDR1 and CDR2: SGHRS, YFSETQ.

The genes are TRBV12-3 or TRBV12-4 and TRBJ2-1, with 7 positions matching TRBD1. This CDR3 has 13 amino acids. J was trimmed by 8 bases and V by 7 bases; bases with no gene match: 8. The chain's CDR3 is CASILPGQYEQFF. The DNA of the CDR3 is TGTGCCAGCATCCTCCCGGGACAGTATGAGCAGTTCTTC.

Many counts were recorded for this clonotype. This rearrangement joins TRBV12-3 or TRBV12-4 to TRBJ2-1; D is undetermined. This CDR3 is 11 amino acids long. V gave up 1 base and J gave up 9 bases, with 4 bases separating them. The CDR3 coding sequence is TGTGCCAGCAGTTTAGGCGGTGAGCAGTTCTTC. Translating gives CASSLGGEQFF.

This clonotype occurred a few times. The V call is TRBV29-1, the J call TRBJ1-5; 7 bases match TRBD1. J lost 6 bases, V lost 4 bases, and 6 bases had no gene match. The CDR3 has 13 amino acids. Germline lookup yields CDR1 SQVTM and CDR2 ANQGSEA. The CDR3 region is CSVGRGVGQPQHF. As DNA, the CDR3 is TGCAGCGTTGGCAGGGGGGTAGGTCAGCCCCAGCATTTT.

This clonotype came up a few times. The chain uses TRBV12-3 or TRBV12-4 and TRBJ2-7; D tentatively reads TRBD1 or TRBD2 (7 bases each). V was trimmed by 6 bases and J by 0 bases, leaving 18 bases between them. The CDR3 has 16 residues. The CDR3 is CASRRTTGEGSYEQYF. As DNA, the CDR3 is TGTGCCAGCAGGCGAACCACAGGGGAGGGCTCCTACGAGCAGTACTTC.

The rearrangement uses TRBV7-8 and TRBJ2-1, with TRBD2 as a possible D gene (5 bases). This CDR3 region has 15 residues. V lost 2 bases and J 5 bases, leaving 13 bases between the germline ends. Germline V gene sequence: CDR1 SGHVS, CDR2 FQNEAQ. The CDR3 sequence: CASSLRPRGHNEQFF. Written as DNA, the CDR3 is TGTGCCAGCAGCTTACGCCCGAGAGGGCACAATGAGCAGTTCTTC.